The 25 T cell receptor beta chains below come from one sample, sequenced in a study of T cell changes during pregnancy in multiple sclerosis. The data were produced by immunoSEQ multiplex PCR, yet TCRdb's version contains in-frame clones alone and is incomplete. The sample yields under 150,000 clones, 95% to 98% seen once. The sample was peripheral blood, taken after pregnancy. Every receptor here comes from a female donor with multiple sclerosis, enrolled in a pregnancy study.

The V call is TRBV5-1, the J call TRBJ2-5; D possibly corresponds to TRBD2 (5 bases). Trimming stripped 0 bases from V and 2 bases from J, with 8 bases between. CDR3 length equals 14 residues. The V gene's germline CDR1 is SGHRS and CDR2 YFSETQ. The chain's CDR3 is CASSLGTLQETQYF. The DNA of the CDR3 is TGCGCCAGCAGCTTGGGGACTTTGCAAGAGACCCAGTACTTC.

As concerns this clone: An end of the junction does not agree with germline; a read error may underlie this. For the CDR3, the DNA is TGCGCCAGCAGCTTGGTCCGGACAGGGGGCTACGATGAGCAGTTCTTC. Its translation: CASSLVRTGGYDEQFF. The rearrangement uses TRBV5-1 and TRBJ2-1, with 11 bases that match TRBD1. The germline V gene has CDR1 SGHRS and CDR2 YFSETQ. The CDR3 totals 16 residues.

This clone has a single count. The chain uses TRBV19 and TRBJ2-2; TRBD2 matches 11 bases. The germline V gene encodes CDR1 LNHDA and CDR2 SQIVND (reference sequence). With V trimmed by 3 bases and J by 0 bases, 6 bases remained unmatched. The CDR3 is made up of 18 amino acids. CDR3 protein: CASSISGRAPANTGELFF. CDR3 nucleotides: TGTGCCAGTAGTATTAGCGGGAGGGCCCCCGCGAACACCGGGGAGCTGTTTTTT.

This sequence joins TRBV27 and TRBJ1-1; TRBD1 might be the D (6 bases). CDR3 length: 11 residues. The germline CDR1 and CDR2 sequences are MNHEY and SMNVEV (reference sequence). Trimming shortened V by 7 bases and J by 12 bases, and 15 bases separated the two germline ends. CDR3 sequence (DNA): TGTGCCAGCACCGTGACAGGCATCACTTTCTTT. Its protein product is CASTVTGITFF.

The rearrangement links TRBV4-1 to TRBJ2-7; 8 bases align to TRBD1. This CDR3 has 13 amino acids. Per germline, CDR1 MGHRA and CDR2 YSYEKL. Trimming cost V 1 base and J 6 bases; bases outside gene matches: 2. The DNA for the CDR3 is TGCGCCAGCAGCCAAGCAGGGGGCGCCGAGCAGTACTTC. This encodes CASSQAGGAEQYF.

V and J are TRBV5-1 and TRBJ1-2; 9 nucleotides agree with TRBD1. The V gene's germline CDR1 is SGHRS and CDR2 YFSETQ. V was clipped by 4 bases and J by 5 bases; unmatched bases: 3. The CDR3 covers 13 residues. CDR3 protein: CASSEGQGYGYTF. The CDR3 nucleotides are TGCGCCAGCAGCGAGGGACAGGGTTATGGCTACACCTTC.

This chain links TRBV19 with TRBJ2-2, with D possibly matching TRBD2 (7 bases). In germline, CDR1 is LNHDA, CDR2 SQIVND (reference sequence). CDR3 length: 16 residues. The germline V and J ends were trimmed by 3 bases and 7 bases, with 18 bases remaining between them. The CDR3 region is CASSMLAGERGGELFF. CDR3 nucleotides: TGTGCCAGTAGTATGTTGGCAGGGGAGCGGGGCGGGGAGCTGTTTTTT.

The chain has TRBV9 and TRBJ2-5, with D perhaps matching TRBD2 (5 bases). The germline CDR1 and CDR2 sequences are SGDLS and YYNGEE. Trimming pared 1 base from V and 2 bases from J, leaving 12 bases between. CDR3 length: 15 residues. The CDR3 sequence: CASSVLGAAQETQYF. The CDR3, as DNA: TGTGCCAGCAGCGTATTAGGAGCGGCTCAAGAGACCCAGTACTTC.

The gene calls are TRBV19 and TRBJ2-2, with 12 nucleotides matching TRBD2. The CDR3 totals 17 residues. Germline-derived CDR1 and CDR2 are LNHDA and SQIVND (reference sequence). V gave up 5 bases and J gave up 0 bases; unmatched junction bases: 4. The CDR3 region is CASSSPSGRANTGELFF. As DNA, the CDR3 is TGTGCCAGTAGTTCCCCTAGCGGGAGGGCGAACACCGGGGAGCTGTTTTTT.

This clone has a single count. The rearrangement links TRBV5-6 to TRBJ1-2, with TRBD1 matching over 9 bases. The J segment lost 9 bases and the V segment lost 3 bases, leaving 6 bases of the junction unmatched. The CDR3 runs 13 residues. Germline V gene lookup returns CDR1 SGHDT and CDR2 YYEEEE. CDR3 sequence: CASSSTGTGRYTF. As DNA, the CDR3 is TGTGCCAGCAGCTCCACCGGGACAGGGCGCTACACCTTC.

The rearrangement joins TRBV4-1 to TRBJ2-3, with 12 bases aligning to TRBD1. The V gene's germline CDR1 is MGHRA and CDR2 YSYEKL. With 1 base clipped from V and 4 bases from J, the junction kept 3 bases outside the gene matches. This CDR3 region has 16 residues. The CDR3 nucleotides are TGCGCCAGCAGCCAAGTGCGGGACAGGGGGCCAGATACGCAGTATTTT. The encoded protein is CASSQVRDRGPDTQYF.

The rearrangement uses TRBV5-6 and TRBJ1-1, with D possibly TRBD1 on 6 matching bases. Trimming stripped 2 bases from V and 6 bases from J, with 8 bases between. Germline CDR1 and CDR2: SGHDT and YYEEEE. The CDR3 runs 12 residues. The CDR3 is CASSFPGAEAFF. The CDR3 DNA reads TGTGCCAGCAGCTTTCCAGGGGCTGAAGCTTTCTTT.

The CDR3 DNA reads TGTGCCAGCAGTTTACGGGGGGGAGGGACTGAAGCTTTCTTT. Translated: CASSLRGGGTEAFF. This chain links TRBV27 with TRBJ1-1, with a weak D call TRBD1 (5 bases). This CDR3 region has 14 residues. Germline V lookup: CDR1 MNHEY, CDR2 SMNVEV (reference sequence). Trimming took 2 bases from V and 5 from J, leaving 12 bases between them.

V gene TRBV6-1 combines with J gene TRBJ1-3; D gene unclear. The V end lost 3 bases, the J end lost 4 bases, and 7 bases lay between the germline ends. The CDR3 runs 13 residues. In germline, CDR1 is MNHNS, CDR2 SASEGT. The CDR3 DNA reads TGTGCCAGCAGTGAGGAGAGGGGAAACACCATATATTTT. It specifies CASSEERGNTIYF.

The chain uses TRBV14 and TRBJ2-1, with 11 bases lining up with TRBD2. The V segment lost 4 bases and the J segment 4 bases; nucleotides outside the gene matches: 3. CDR3 length equals 15 residues. The germline CDR1 and CDR2 sequences are SGHDN and FVKESK. The CDR3 region is CASSRTSGRYNEQFF. CDR3 nucleotide sequence: TGTGCCAGCAGCCGAACTAGCGGGAGATACAATGAGCAGTTCTTC. The whole variable domain, remainder taken from reference TRBV14 and TRBJ2-1, is EAGVTQFPSHSVIEKGQTVTLRCDPISGHDNLYWYRRVMGKEIKFLLHFVKESKQDESGMPNNRFLAERTGGTYSTLKVQPAELEDSGVYFCASSRTSGRYNEQFFGPGTRLTVL.

The chain uses TRBV2 and TRBJ1-2; 7 bases fit TRBD1. The CDR3 is 15 residues long. Germline lookup yields CDR1 SNHLY and CDR2 FYNNEI. With 0 bases clipped from V and 8 bases from J, the junction kept 9 bases outside the gene matches. CDR3 sequence: CASSEALQRGRGYTF. The CDR3 bases are TGTGCCAGCAGTGAAGCGCTTCAAAGGGGGCGCGGCTACACCTTC.

This sequence joins TRBV27 and TRBJ2-7; D perhaps matches TRBD1 (6 bases). V was clipped by 6 bases and J by 3 bases, with 12 bases between them. Germline CDR1 MNHEY, CDR2 SMNVEV (reference sequence). The CDR3 is 13 amino acids. The CDR3 reads CASSPGHYYEQYF. CDR3 DNA sequence: TGTGCCAGCAGCCCGGGACACTACTACGAGCAGTACTTC.

The chain has TRBV7-4 and TRBJ2-1, with 10 bases that match TRBD2. Germline trimming cut 3 bases from V and 10 bases from J; bases unmatched to any gene: 24. The CDR3 sequence is 20 residues long. The germline CDR1 and CDR2 sequences are SGHVT and SQSDAQ. The CDR3 loop reads CASSFRQPPPSGSQSKEQFF. The CDR3 DNA is TGTGCCAGCAGCTTCCGTCAGCCGCCCCCTAGCGGGAGTCAGTCTAAGGAGCAGTTCTTC.

The chain couples TRBV5-5 to TRBJ1-3, with 7 bases aligning to TRBD1. Losses at the gene ends were 4 bases for V and 4 bases for J; bases not matched to a gene: 8. This CDR3 is built from 15 residues. Germline CDR1 and CDR2: SGHKS and YYEKEE (reference sequence). CDR3 residues: CASSHGWDRGNTIYF. The DNA of the CDR3 is TGTGCCAGCAGCCATGGGTGGGACAGAGGAAACACCATATATTTT.

The CDR3 DNA sequence: TGTGCCAGCTCACCGGGGGGAGTGAAAGAGACCCAGTACTTC. It specifies CASSPGGVKETQYF. The chain joins TRBV18 to TRBJ2-5, with TRBD2 as a possible D gene (6 bases). V was trimmed by 3 bases and J by 3 bases, leaving 11 bases between them. Germline lookup yields CDR1 KGHSH and CDR2 LQKENI. The CDR3 runs to 14 residues.

The rearrangement links TRBV6-6 to TRBJ2-7; 8 positions match TRBD2. The germline CDR1 and CDR2 sequences are MNHNY and SVGAGI (reference sequence). The CDR3 length is 15 residues. Germline trimming cut 2 bases from V and 6 bases from J; bases unmatched to any gene: 9. The CDR3 protein is CASSYRSSGVGEQYF. The CDR3 DNA follows: TGTGCCAGCAGTTACAGGAGTAGCGGGGTAGGCGAGCAGTACTTC.

The chain uses TRBV9 and TRBJ2-7, with 8 bases aligning to TRBD2. This CDR3 comprises 15 residues. The germline V gene has CDR1 SGDLS and CDR2 YYNGEE. Losses at the gene ends were 2 bases for V and 4 bases for J; bases not matched to a gene: 8. CDR3 loop: CASSVASGGNYEQYF. The CDR3 DNA follows: TGTGCCAGCAGCGTGGCGAGCGGGGGCAATTACGAGCAGTACTTC.

V gene TRBV28 combines with J gene TRBJ2-7; 7 bases align to TRBD2. CDR1 MDHEN and CDR2 SYDVKM come from the germline V gene. V shed 4 bases and J 4 bases; nucleotides not matched to a gene: 7. The CDR3 consists of 14 residues. CDR3 sequence: CASSSSLAAYEQYF. Written as DNA, the CDR3 is TGTGCCAGCAGTTCGAGTCTAGCGGCATACGAGCAGTACTTC.

This sequence joins TRBV27 and TRBJ2-1; 9 nucleotides match TRBD2. This CDR3 has 12 amino acids. The germline V gene has CDR1 MNHEY and CDR2 SMNVEV (reference sequence). The V gene end was trimmed by 6 bases and the J gene end by 12 bases; junction bases not matched to a gene: 6. The CDR3 coding sequence is TGTGCCAGCAGATCCGGGACTAGCTTGCAGTTCTTC. This encodes CASRSGTSLQFF.

DNA of the CDR3: TGTGCCAGCAGCCAGGAGCCGGGACTAGCGGGAAAAGTGGATGAGCAGTTCTTC. Protein: CASSQEPGLAGKVDEQFF. V gene TRBV4-2 combines with J gene TRBJ2-1; 13 positions agree with TRBD2. V dropped 3 bases and J dropped 8; count of bases not matched to a gene: 13. This CDR3 has 18 residues. Germline-derived CDR1 and CDR2 are LGHNA and YNFKEQ.